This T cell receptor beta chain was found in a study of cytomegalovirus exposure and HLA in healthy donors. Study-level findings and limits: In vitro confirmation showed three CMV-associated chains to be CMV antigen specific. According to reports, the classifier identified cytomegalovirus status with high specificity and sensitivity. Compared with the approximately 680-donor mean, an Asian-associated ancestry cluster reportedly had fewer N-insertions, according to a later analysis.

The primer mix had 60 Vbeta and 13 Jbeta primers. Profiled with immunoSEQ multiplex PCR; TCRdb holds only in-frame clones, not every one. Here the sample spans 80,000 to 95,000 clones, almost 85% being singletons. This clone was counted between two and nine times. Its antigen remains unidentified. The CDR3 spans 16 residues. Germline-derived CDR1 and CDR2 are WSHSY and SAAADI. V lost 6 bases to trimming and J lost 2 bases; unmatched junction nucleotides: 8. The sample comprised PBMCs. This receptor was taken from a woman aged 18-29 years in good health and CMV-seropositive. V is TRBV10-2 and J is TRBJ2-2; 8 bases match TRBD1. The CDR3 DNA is TGCGCCAGCAGGAGGACAGGGATCCGAAACACCGGGGAGCTGTTTTTT. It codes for CASRRTGIRNTGELFF.